The 19 T cell receptor beta chains presented below share a single source sample, sequenced in a study of T cells in tuberculosis. Profiling relied on immunoSEQ multiplex PCR, and the TCRdb table lists in-frame clones only, not all of them. The repertoire holds tens of thousands of clones, with roughly 94% as singletons. Sequenced: PBMCs. These receptors came from a donor aged 10-29 years with latent tuberculosis or without tuberculosis infection.

The chain carries TRBV11-2 and TRBJ2-3, with a possible D match to TRBD2 (5 bases). Between the trimmed V and J ends, which lost 8 bases and 0 bases, there was a span of 9 bases. Germline CDR1 SGHAT, CDR2 FQNNGV. This CDR3 region has 13 residues. CDR3 in DNA: TGTGCCAGCGGAGGATACAGCACAGATACGCAGTATTTT. Translating gives CASGGYSTDTQYF.

The chain employs TRBV5-1 and TRBJ1-1; D is perhaps TRBD1 (6 bases). Between the trimmed V and J ends, which lost 2 bases and 0 bases, there was a span of 8 bases. The V gene's germline CDR1 is SGHRS and CDR2 YFSETQ. CDR3 length equals 14 residues. CDR3 protein: CASSFGTMNTEAFF. The CDR3 coding sequence is TGCGCCAGCAGCTTCGGGACAATGAACACTGAAGCTTTCTTT.

The sample holds one count of this clone. The V and J genes are TRBV2 and TRBJ2-7, with D perhaps matching TRBD1 (7 bases). The CDR3 spans 14 residues. The germline V gene has CDR1 SNHLY and CDR2 FYNNEI. Trimming removed 3 bases from V and 6 bases from J, with 15 bases in between. In DNA, the CDR3 is TGTGCCAGCAGTGATTGGCAGGGGGGTCGCGAGCAGTACTTC. It translates to CASSDWQGGREQYF.

The chain is built from TRBV19 and TRBJ2-7, with D tentatively TRBD2 (5 bases). The V end was cut by 2 bases, the J end by 2 bases, with 13 bases between. Germline CDR1 reads LNHDA; CDR2 reads SQIVND (reference sequence). This CDR3 comprises 15 residues. CDR3 loop: CASSIRAGGTYEQYF. In DNA, the CDR3 is TGTGCCAGTAGTATAAGGGCAGGAGGAACCTACGAGCAGTACTTC.

J is TRBJ1-2 and V is TRBV6-5; maybe TRBD1 (6 bases). Trimming stripped 7 bases from V and 7 bases from J, with 16 bases between. The CDR3 length is 13 residues. CDR1 is MNHEY, CDR2 SVGAGI, per germline. CDR3 region: CASTIGGGGGYTF. CDR3 bases: TGTGCCAGCACCATAGGGGGGGGCGGTGGCTACACCTTC.

The gene calls are TRBV5-6 and TRBJ2-5; 15 nucleotides agree with TRBD2. Germline CDR1 reads SGHDT; CDR2 reads YYEEEE. The CDR3 extends over 17 amino acids. With 4 bases clipped from V and 5 bases from J, the junction kept 9 bases outside the gene matches. The CDR3 DNA reads as TGTGCCAGCAGCCCGGGACTAGCGGGAGGCCTAAAGGAGACCCAGTACTTC. Its translation: CASSPGLAGGLKETQYF. The variable domain in full, with the rest retrieved from reference TRBV5-6 and TRBJ2-5, is DAGVTQSPTHLIKTRGQQVTLRCSPKSGHDTVSWYQQALGQGPQFIFQYYEEEERQRGNFPDRFSGHQFPNYSSELNVNALLLGDSALYLCASSPGLAGGLKETQYFGPGTRLLVL.

The chain couples TRBV2 to TRBJ1-2; TRBD1 aligns across 9 bases. V shed 9 bases and J 0 bases; nucleotides not matched to a gene: 5. Germline lookup yields CDR1 SNHLY and CDR2 FYNNEI. CDR3 length: 14 residues. CDR3 amino acids: CARTGTGTNYGYTF. The CDR3 DNA reads TGTGCCAGGACCGGGACAGGGACTAACTATGGCTACACCTTC. The complete variable domain, with remaining parts taken from reference TRBV2 and TRBJ1-2, reads EPEVTQTPSHQVTQMGQEVILRCVPISNHLYFYWYRQILGQKVEFLVSFYNNEISEKSEIFDDQFSVERPDGSNFTLKIRSTKLEDSAMYFCARTGTGTNYGYTFGSGTRLTVV.

The chain links TRBV5-4 to TRBJ1-1, with 7 nucleotides matching TRBD1. The germline V gene has CDR1 SGHNT and CDR2 YYREEE (reference sequence). The CDR3 totals 16 residues. Trimming took 3 bases from V and 6 from J; bases not matched to a gene: 14. The CDR3 protein is CASSYFTGATGAEAFF. The CDR3 DNA is TGTGCCAGCAGCTACTTTACAGGGGCCACCGGTGCTGAAGCTTTCTTT.

The chain joins TRBV6-5 to TRBJ1-3, with D unresolved. V shed 7 bases and J shed 1 base, with 8 bases lying between them. Germline lookup yields CDR1 MNHEY and CDR2 SVGAGI. CDR3 length equals 13 residues. The CDR3 protein is CASNEGSGNTIYF. The DNA of the CDR3 is TGTGCCAGCAATGAGGGATCTGGAAACACCATATATTTT.

This chain joins TRBV27 and TRBJ2-3; D remains ambiguous. The ends were cut back, 5 bases at V and 7 bases at J, with 10 bases in the middle. The germline gives CDR1 MNHEY, CDR2 SMNVEV (reference sequence). CDR3 size: 12 residues. The CDR3 region has the DNA TGTGCCAGCAGTCCTAACTCATATACGCAGTATTTT. Translation gives CASSPNSYTQYF.

For the CDR3, the DNA is TGCAGCGTTGGAAGGGGGAACAATGAGCAGTTCTTC. It encodes CSVGRGNNEQFF. The rearrangement joins TRBV29-1 to TRBJ2-1, with a tentative D call TRBD1 (6 bases). CDR1 and CDR2 from the germline V gene are SQVTM and ANQGSEA. The CDR3 totals 12 residues. Trimming took 4 bases from V and 5 from J, leaving 9 bases between them.

The chain couples TRBV19 to TRBJ2-5, with 11 bases fitting TRBD2. Germline assignment: CDR1 LNHDA and CDR2 SQIVND (reference sequence). This CDR3 has 17 residues. V dropped 3 bases and J dropped 1; count of bases not matched to a gene: 7. CDR3 bases: TGTGCCAGTAGTATCGGACCTAGCGGGAGGTTCCAAGAGACCCAGTACTTC. Encoded protein: CASSIGPSGRFQETQYF. The full variable domain, in which reference TRBV19 and TRBJ2-5 provide the parts outside the CDR3, is DGGITQSPKYLFRKEGQNVTLSCEQNLNHDAMYWYRQDPGQGLRLIYYSQIVNDFQKGDIAEGYSVSREKKESFPLTVTSAQKNPTAFYLCASSIGPSGRFQETQYFGPGTRLLVL.

The chain joins TRBV27 to TRBJ1-2; 7 bases are a match to TRBD1. Germline V CDR1 and CDR2: MNHEY, SMNVEV (reference sequence). The CDR3 has 12 residues. V lost 5 bases, J lost 5 bases, and 2 bases stayed unmatched. CDR3 protein: CASSPTGYGYTF. The CDR3, as DNA: TGTGCCAGCAGTCCGACAGGGTATGGCTACACCTTC.

The chain recombines TRBV20-1 with TRBJ2-3, with D uncertain. Trimming removed 1 base at V and 5 bases at J, with 4 bases between. The CDR3 has 11 amino acids. Germline V gene data show CDR1 as DFQATT and CDR2 as SNEGSKA (reference sequence). The CDR3: CSARGGDTQYF. In DNA, the CDR3 is TGCAGTGCTAGAGGAGGAGATACGCAGTATTTT.

Here the CDR3 reads CASSGTSGRAYKDTQYF. The DNA for the CDR3 is TGTGCCAGCAGTGGGACTAGCGGGAGGGCCTATAAAGATACGCAGTATTTT. The J gene is TRBJ2-3, the V gene TRBV2; 15 bases agree with TRBD2. CDR1 is SNHLY and CDR2 is FYNNEI in the germline V gene. Losses at the gene ends were 4 bases for V and 5 bases for J; bases not matched to a gene: 7. The CDR3 is 17 amino acids.

The CDR3 bases are TGCGCCAGCAGCTTGACTAGCGGGAGAAATGAGCAGTTCTTC. Translating gives CASSLTSGRNEQFF. V gene TRBV5-1 combines with J gene TRBJ2-1; 11 positions match TRBD2. Germline V lookup: CDR1 SGHRS, CDR2 YFSETQ. The CDR3 is 14 amino acids. With 1 base clipped from V and 7 bases from J, the junction kept 1 base outside the gene matches.

The V and J genes are TRBV28 and TRBJ1-1, with D possibly TRBD1 on 5 matching bases. Germline V gives CDR1 MDHEN, CDR2 SYDVKM. V dropped 2 bases and J dropped 4 bases, with 8 bases sitting between them. This CDR3 comprises 13 residues. The CDR3 sequence: CASSLTGITEAFF. CDR3 coding DNA: TGTGCCAGCAGTTTAACAGGAATCACTGAAGCTTTCTTT.

The gene calls are TRBV5-1 and TRBJ2-5, with 10 bases lining up with TRBD2. The V gene end was trimmed by 0 bases and the J gene end by 5 bases; junction bases not matched to a gene: 7. Germline CDR1 SGHRS, CDR2 YFSETQ. This CDR3 is 16 amino acids long. In nucleotides, the CDR3 is TGCGCCAGCAGCTTGGTAATAGCGGGAGGCCGGGAGACCCAGTACTTC. Translated, it gives CASSLVIAGGRETQYF.

This chain uses TRBV6-5 with TRBJ1-5, with D unresolved. CDR3 length equals 14 residues. Trimming shortened V by 6 bases and J by 9 bases, and 18 bases separated the two germline ends. Germline-derived CDR1 and CDR2 are MNHEY and SVGAGI. Written as DNA, the CDR3 is TGTGCCAGCAGCCAAGACGCAACGGGGTTGCCCCAGCATTTT. Residues: CASSQDATGLPQHF.